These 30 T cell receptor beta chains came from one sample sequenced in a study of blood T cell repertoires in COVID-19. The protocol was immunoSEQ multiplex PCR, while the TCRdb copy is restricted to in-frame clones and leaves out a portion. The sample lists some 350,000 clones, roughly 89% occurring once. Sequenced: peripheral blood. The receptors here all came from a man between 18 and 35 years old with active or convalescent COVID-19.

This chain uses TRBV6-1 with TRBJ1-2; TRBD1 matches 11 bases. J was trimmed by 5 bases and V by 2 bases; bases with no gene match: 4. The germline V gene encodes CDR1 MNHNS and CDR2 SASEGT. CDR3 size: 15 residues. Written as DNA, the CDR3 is TGTGCCAGCAGTGAACTCCGGGACAGGGGGTATGGCTACACCTTC. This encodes CASSELRDRGYGYTF.

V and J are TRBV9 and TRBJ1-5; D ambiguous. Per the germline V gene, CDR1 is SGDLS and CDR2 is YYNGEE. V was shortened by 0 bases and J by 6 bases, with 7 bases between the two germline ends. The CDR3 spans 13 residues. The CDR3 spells CASSVASGQPQHF. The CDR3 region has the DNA TGTGCCAGCAGCGTAGCCTCAGGTCAGCCCCAGCATTTT.

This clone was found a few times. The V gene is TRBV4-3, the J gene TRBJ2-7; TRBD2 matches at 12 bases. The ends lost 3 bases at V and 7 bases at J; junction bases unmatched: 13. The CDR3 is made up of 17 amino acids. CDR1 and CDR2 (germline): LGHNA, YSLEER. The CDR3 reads CASSQYLASGGANEQYF. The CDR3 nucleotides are TGCGCCAGCAGCCAGTACCTTGCTAGCGGGGGGGCAAATGAGCAGTACTTC.

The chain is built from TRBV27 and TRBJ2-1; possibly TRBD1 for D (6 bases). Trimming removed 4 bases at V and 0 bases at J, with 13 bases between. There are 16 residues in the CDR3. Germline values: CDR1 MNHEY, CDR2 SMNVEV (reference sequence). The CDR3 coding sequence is TGTGCCAGCAGTTCCACCACAGGGAGCTCCTACAATGAGCAGTTCTTC. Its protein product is CASSSTTGSSYNEQFF.

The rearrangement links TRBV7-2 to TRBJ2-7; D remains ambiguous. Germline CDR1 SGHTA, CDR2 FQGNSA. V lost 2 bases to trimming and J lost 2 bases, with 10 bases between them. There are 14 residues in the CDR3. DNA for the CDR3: TGTGCCAGCAGCTTAACAGACAACCCCTACGAGCAGTACTTC. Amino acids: CASSLTDNPYEQYF.

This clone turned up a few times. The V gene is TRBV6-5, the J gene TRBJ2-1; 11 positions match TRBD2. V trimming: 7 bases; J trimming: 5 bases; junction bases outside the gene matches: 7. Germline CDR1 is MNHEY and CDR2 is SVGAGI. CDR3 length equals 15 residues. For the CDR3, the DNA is TGTGCCAGCAAGATGACTAGCGGGGATCACAATGAGCAGTTCTTC. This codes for CASKMTSGDHNEQFF.

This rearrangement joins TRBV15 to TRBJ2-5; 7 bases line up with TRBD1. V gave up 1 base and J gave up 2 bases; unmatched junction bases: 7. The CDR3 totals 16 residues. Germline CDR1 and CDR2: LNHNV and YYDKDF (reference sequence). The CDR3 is CATSRAVGQKQETQYF. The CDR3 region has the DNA TGTGCCACCAGCAGAGCGGTGGGACAGAAACAAGAGACCCAGTACTTC.

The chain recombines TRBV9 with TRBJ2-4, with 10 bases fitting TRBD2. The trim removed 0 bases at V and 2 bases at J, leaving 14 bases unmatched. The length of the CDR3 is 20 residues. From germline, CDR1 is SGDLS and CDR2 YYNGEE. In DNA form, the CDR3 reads TGTGCCAGCAGCGTAGACTCACTAGCGGGGAGGGGAACGTCCAAAAACATTCAGTACTTC. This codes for CASSVDSLAGRGTSKNIQYF.

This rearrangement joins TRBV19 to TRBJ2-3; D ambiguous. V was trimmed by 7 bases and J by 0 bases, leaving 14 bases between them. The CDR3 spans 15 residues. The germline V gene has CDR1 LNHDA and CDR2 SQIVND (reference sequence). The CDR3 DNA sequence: TGTGCCAGTAAAACGGCGGAGACCAGCACAGATACGCAGTATTTT. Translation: CASKTAETSTDTQYF.

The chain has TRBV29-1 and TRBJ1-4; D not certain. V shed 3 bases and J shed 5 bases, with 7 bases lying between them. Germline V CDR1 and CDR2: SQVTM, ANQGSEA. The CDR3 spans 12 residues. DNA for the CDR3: TGCAGCGTTGAGCGGCACAATGAAAAACTGTTTTTT. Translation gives CSVERHNEKLFF.

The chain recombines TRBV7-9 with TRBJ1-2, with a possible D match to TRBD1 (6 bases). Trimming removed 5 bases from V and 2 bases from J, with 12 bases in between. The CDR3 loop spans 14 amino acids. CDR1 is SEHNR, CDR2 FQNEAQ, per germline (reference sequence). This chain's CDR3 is CASSVYRVNYGYTF. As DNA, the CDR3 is TGTGCCAGCAGCGTTTACAGGGTCAACTATGGCTACACCTTC. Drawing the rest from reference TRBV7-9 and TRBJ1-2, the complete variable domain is DTGVSQNPRHKITKRGQNVTFRCDPISEHNRLYWYRQTLGQGPEFLTYFQNEAQLEKSRLLSDRFSAERPKGSFSTLEIQRTEQGDSAMYLCASSVYRVNYGYTFGSGTRLTVV.

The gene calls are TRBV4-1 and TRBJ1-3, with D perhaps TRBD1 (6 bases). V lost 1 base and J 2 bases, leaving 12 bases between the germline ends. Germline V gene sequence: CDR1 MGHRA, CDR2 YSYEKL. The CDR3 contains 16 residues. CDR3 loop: CASSQATGDAGNTIYF. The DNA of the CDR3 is TGCGCCAGCAGCCAAGCGACAGGCGATGCTGGAAACACCATATATTTT.

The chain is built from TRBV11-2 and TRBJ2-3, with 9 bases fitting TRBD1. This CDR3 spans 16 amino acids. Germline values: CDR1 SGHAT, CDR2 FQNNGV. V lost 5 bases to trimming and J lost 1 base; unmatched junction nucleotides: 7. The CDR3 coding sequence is TGTGCCAGCAGCCAGAACAGGGGGCTTGGCACAGATACGCAGTATTTT. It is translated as CASSQNRGLGTDTQYF.

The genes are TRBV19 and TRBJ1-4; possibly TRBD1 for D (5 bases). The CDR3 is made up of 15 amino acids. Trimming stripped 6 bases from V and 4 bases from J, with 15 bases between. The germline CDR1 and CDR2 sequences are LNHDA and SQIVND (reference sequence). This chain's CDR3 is CASRTRQTLNEKLFF. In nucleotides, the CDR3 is TGTGCCAGTAGAACCCGACAGACACTTAATGAAAAACTGTTTTTT.

CDR3 bases: TGTGCCAGCACCGCGACAGACTATGGCTACACCTTC. Amino acids: CASTATDYGYTF. V and J are TRBV28 and TRBJ1-2; possible D gene TRBD1, 5 bases. Per the germline V gene, CDR1 is MDHEN and CDR2 is SYDVKM. Trimming shortened V by 7 bases and J by 3 bases, and 9 bases separated the two germline ends. This CDR3 contains 12 residues.

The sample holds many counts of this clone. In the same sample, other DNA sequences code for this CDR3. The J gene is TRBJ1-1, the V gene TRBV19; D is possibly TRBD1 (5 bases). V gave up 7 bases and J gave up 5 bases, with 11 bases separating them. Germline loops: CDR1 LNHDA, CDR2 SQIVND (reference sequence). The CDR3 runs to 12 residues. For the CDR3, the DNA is TGTGCCAGTACCATCGGGGGGACTGAAGCTTTCTTT. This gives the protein CASTIGGTEAFF.

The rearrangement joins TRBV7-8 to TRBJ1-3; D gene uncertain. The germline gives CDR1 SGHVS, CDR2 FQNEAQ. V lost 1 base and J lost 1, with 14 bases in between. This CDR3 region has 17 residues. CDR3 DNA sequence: TGTGCCAGCAGCTTAGAGGCCCAGCGAATTTCTGGAAACACCATATATTTT. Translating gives CASSLEAQRISGNTIYF.

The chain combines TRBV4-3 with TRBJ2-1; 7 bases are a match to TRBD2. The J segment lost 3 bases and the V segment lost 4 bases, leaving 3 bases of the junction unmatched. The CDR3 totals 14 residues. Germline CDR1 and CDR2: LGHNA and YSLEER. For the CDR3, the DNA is TGCGCCAGCAGCCCCCGGACTAGCTACAATGAGCAGTTCTTC. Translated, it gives CASSPRTSYNEQFF.

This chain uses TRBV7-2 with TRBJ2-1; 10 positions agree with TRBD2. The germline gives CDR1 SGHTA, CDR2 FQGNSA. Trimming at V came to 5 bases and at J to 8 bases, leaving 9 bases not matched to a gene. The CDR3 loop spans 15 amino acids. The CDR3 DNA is TGTGCCAGCAGCCAGGGGGCTAGCGGGAGCGATGAGCAGTTCTTC. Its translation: CASSQGASGSDEQFF.

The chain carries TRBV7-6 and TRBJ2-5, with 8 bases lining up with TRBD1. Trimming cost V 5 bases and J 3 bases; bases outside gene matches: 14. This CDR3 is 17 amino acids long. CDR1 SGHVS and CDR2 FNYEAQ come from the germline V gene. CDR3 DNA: TGTGCCAGCAGCACCCGGGGCACAGGGGGGTTGAAAGAGACCCAGTACTTC. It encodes CASSTRGTGGLKETQYF.

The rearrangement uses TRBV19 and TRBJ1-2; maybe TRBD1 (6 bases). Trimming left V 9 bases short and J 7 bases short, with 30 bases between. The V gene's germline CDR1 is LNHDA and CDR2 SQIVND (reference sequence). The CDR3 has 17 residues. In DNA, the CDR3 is TGTGCCAGCACATCAGGGTCGCGACAGGTTTTTGTTAGTGGCTACACCTTC. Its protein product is CASTSGSRQVFVSGYTF. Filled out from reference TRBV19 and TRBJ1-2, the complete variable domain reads DGGITQSPKYLFRKEGQNVTLSCEQNLNHDAMYWYRQDPGQGLRLIYYSQIVNDFQKGDIAEGYSVSREKKESFPLTVTSAQKNPTAFYLCASTSGSRQVFVSGYTFGSGTRLTVV.

CDR3: CATISGYGYTF. Here the CDR3 DNA reads TGTGCCACCATCAGCGGCTATGGCTACACCTTC. V usage is TRBV28 and J usage is TRBJ1-2; D not certain. Germline V gene sequence: CDR1 MDHEN, CDR2 SYDVKM. The CDR3 contains 11 residues. Trimming removed 10 bases from V and 4 bases from J, with 10 bases in between.

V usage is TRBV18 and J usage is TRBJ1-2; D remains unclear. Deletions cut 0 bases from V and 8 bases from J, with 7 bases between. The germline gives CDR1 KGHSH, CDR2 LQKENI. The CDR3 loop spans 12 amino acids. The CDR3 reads CASSPPRVGYTF. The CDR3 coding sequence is TGTGCCAGCTCACCACCGAGGGTGGGCTACACCTTC.

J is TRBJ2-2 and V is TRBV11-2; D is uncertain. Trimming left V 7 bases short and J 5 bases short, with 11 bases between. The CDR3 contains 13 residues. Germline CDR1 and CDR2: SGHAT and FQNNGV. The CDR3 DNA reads TGTGCCAGCACCCTAGGCGGAACCGGGGAGCTGTTTTTT. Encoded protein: CASTLGGTGELFF.

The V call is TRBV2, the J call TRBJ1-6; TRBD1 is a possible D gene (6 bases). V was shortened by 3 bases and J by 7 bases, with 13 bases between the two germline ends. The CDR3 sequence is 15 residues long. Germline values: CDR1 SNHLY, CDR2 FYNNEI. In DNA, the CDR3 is TGTGCCAGCAGTGATACGGGACACCTGAATTCACCCCTCCACTTT. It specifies CASSDTGHLNSPLHF.

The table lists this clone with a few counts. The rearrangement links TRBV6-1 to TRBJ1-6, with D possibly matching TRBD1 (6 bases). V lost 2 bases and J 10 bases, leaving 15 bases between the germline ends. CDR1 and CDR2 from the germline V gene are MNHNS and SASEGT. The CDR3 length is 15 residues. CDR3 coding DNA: TGTGCCAGCAGTGAAAAGTGGGGGGGCGGATCACCCCTCCACTTT. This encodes CASSEKWGGGSPLHF.

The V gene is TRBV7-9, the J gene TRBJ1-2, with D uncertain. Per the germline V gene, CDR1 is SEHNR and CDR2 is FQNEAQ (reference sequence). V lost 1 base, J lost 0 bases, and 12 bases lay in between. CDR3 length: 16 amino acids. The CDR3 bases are TGTGCCAGCAGCTTAGGTCCAGGAAGTTCTAACTATGGCTACACCTTC. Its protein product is CASSLGPGSSNYGYTF.

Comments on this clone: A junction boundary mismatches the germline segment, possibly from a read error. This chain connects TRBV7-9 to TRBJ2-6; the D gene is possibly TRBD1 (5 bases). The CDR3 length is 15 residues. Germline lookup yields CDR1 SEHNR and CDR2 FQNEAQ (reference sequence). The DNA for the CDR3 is TGTGCCAGCAGCTTAGGGTTTTCTGGGGCCAACGTGCTGACTTTC. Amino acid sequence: CASSLGFSGANVLTF.

CDR3 sequence (DNA): TGTGCCACCCGACAGGGAAGCTCCTATAATTCACCCCTCCACTTT. This gives the protein CATRQGSSYNSPLHF. The chain has TRBV6-5 and TRBJ1-6; 7 nucleotides agree with TRBD1. This CDR3 contains 15 residues. Germline V gene data show CDR1 as MNHEY and CDR2 as SVGAGI. The ends lost 10 bases at V and 0 bases at J; junction bases unmatched: 6.

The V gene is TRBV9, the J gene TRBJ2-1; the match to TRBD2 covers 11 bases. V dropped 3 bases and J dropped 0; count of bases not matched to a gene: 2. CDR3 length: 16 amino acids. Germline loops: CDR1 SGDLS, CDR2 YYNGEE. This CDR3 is CASSGLAGGSYNEQFF. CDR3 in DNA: TGTGCCAGCAGCGGCCTAGCGGGGGGCTCCTACAATGAGCAGTTCTTC.